In its sample, the clone carrying this T cell receptor (beta chain) was seen once. Per the germline V gene, CDR1 is SGDLS and CDR2 is YYNGEE. The CDR3 is made up of 15 amino acids. V dropped 0 bases and J dropped 5 bases, with 11 bases sitting between them. These data belong to a study of control samples from healthy donors and cancer patients. The repertoire was sequenced with immunoSEQ multiplex PCR; TCRdb's copy has only in-frame clones and lacks some. There are around 250,000 clones in the sample; roughly 80% occur only once, and less than 15% lies in the top ten. This receptor was taken from an older woman with lung cancer. Sequencing used PBMCs. This chain joins TRBV9 and TRBJ1-4; D might be TRBD1 (6 bases). The DNA of the CDR3 is TGTGCCAGCAGCGTAGGCAGGGGCATAAATGAAAAACTGTTTTTT. Encoded protein: CASSVGRGINEKLFF.